This T cell receptor (beta chain) was documented in a study of OX40 agonist ivuxolimab in advanced cancers. Study summary: Patients received the agonistic anti-OX40 (CD134) antibody ivuxolimab. Intravenous ivuxolimab at 0.01 to 10 mg/kg was given to patients every 2 weeks. Patients receiving dose escalation had hepatocellular carcinoma, melanoma, renal cell or head and neck cancer. Findings and caveats of the study: In the 0.1 to 3.0 mg/kg range, CD4+ and CD8+ blood T cells had expanded clonally by week 6.

Remarks on this clone: Its specificity is unknown.

Method: immunoSEQ multiplex PCR; TCRdb's copy keeps in-frame clones and lacks some. The data hold around 80,000 clones, with around 87% observed a single time. Sample: CD4+ or CD8+ T cells sorted from blood, taken in a trial of the OX40 agonist ivuxolimab. This receptor was taken from an adult with an advanced solid tumor such as melanoma, head and neck, liver or kidney cancer.

The CDR3 DNA reads as TGTGCCAGCAGCTTAGCCCCCGGGACTGTCTATGGCTACACCTTC. Translated, it gives CASSLAPGTVYGYTF. The rearrangement joins TRBV7-2 to TRBJ1-2; tentatively, D is TRBD1 (5 bases). This CDR3 has 15 amino acids. Germline V gene sequence: CDR1 SGHTA, CDR2 FQGNSA. The germline V and J ends were trimmed by 0 bases and 4 bases, with 12 bases remaining between them.